This T cell receptor beta chain was sequenced for a study of OX40 agonist ivuxolimab in advanced cancers. In the study overall: Intravenous ivuxolimab was administered to patients every 2 weeks at 0.01 to 10 mg/kg.

This clone was found once. Germline V CDR1 and CDR2: LNHNV, YYDKDF (reference sequence). Trimming took off 8 bases at V and 5 bases at J, with 10 bases between the two ends. This CDR3 is built from 13 residues. TCRdb's copy holds only in-frame clones and misses some; the assay was immunoSEQ multiplex PCR. The sample lists more than 65,000 clones; about 82% were seen once. This specimen was CD4+ or CD8+ T cells sorted from blood, taken in a trial of the OX40 agonist ivuxolimab. This chain connects TRBV15 to TRBJ1-6, with a possible D match to TRBD1 (5 bases). This sequence originates from an adult with an advanced solid tumor such as melanoma, head and neck, liver or kidney cancer. Here the CDR3 DNA reads TGTGCCACCCAGCGGGGGAATAATTCACCCCTCCACTTT. It translates to CATQRGNNSPLHF.